This T cell receptor (beta chain) is from a study of blood T cell repertoires in COVID-19. The overall study: COVID-19 samples, acute and convalescent, were from the United States, Italy and Spain. PBMCs, B-cell-depleted T cells, or T cells provided the cDNA or gDNA that made up the material.

As processed by the authors: Amplification of reference gene primers provided the estimated nucleated cell counts. TCRdb's copy holds only in-frame clones and misses some; the assay was immunoSEQ multiplex PCR. Clonal size and the V and J genes are those of that table, whereas D and trimming came from the DNA. The sample includes about 30,000 clones, approximately 88% of them seen just once. Trimming stripped 0 bases from V and 6 bases from J, with 7 bases between. From germline, CDR1 is SGHKS and CDR2 YYEKEE (reference sequence). This CDR3 region has 14 residues. What was sequenced was peripheral blood. The TCR originated in a man aged 55-75 years with active COVID-19. The chain recombines TRBV5-5 with TRBJ1-6; D gene unclear. The DNA of the CDR3 is TGTGCCAGCAGCTTGGTGTCGGTTAATTCACCCCTCCACTTT. This translates into CASSLVSVNSPLHF.